This T cell receptor beta chain was captured by sequencing in a study of regulatory T cells in long-lasting Graves disease. The V gene lost 3 bases and the J gene lost 6 bases, with 9 bases spanning the gap. This CDR3 region has 11 residues. Germline values: CDR1 DFQATT, CDR2 SNEGSKA (reference sequence). Overall study results and limits: Newly diagnosed patients shared 966 public clonotypes; persistent patients shared a few thousand. The analysis examined peripheral blood only and excluded thyroid tissue.

CDR3-region Arm-PCR and iRepertoire HTBI primers produced the TCR beta libraries. Via MiXCR, TCRdb re-called the multiplex PCR reads, giving one row per CDR3 protein. The sample lists 250,000 to 300,000 distinct CDR3 sequences, around 20% occurring once. Regarding time point: persistent/refractory GD, antithyroid drugs over 5 years with positive TRAb. Extracted PBMC RNA gave rise to the TCR library. Patients all came to the study from an endocrinology department in Xi'an, China. Staff took approximately 9.9 milliliters of peripheral blood and put it into EDTA tubes. This clonotype occurred a few times. Its target is not known.

The sample was peripheral blood mononuclear cells (PBMCs), taken when the disease was refractory, from a patient treated with antithyroid drugs. The chain employs TRBV20-1 and TRBJ2-7, with D possibly matching TRBD2 (6 bases). The sequence was obtained from a female donor with Graves disease. The CDR3 loop reads CSASWRVEQYF. DNA for the CDR3: TGCAGTGCTAGTTGGAGGGTCGAGCAGTACTTC.